This T cell receptor (beta chain) was identified in a study of blood T cell repertoires in COVID-19. The CDR3 sequence is 14 residues long. The germline gives CDR1 MNHEY, CDR2 SMNVEV (reference sequence). V dropped 3 bases and J dropped 4; count of bases not matched to a gene: 6. Across under 25 US areas, participants ranged in age from 18 to 89 years. Only in-frame clones appear in the TCRdb table, and some are missing; sequencing was by immunoSEQ multiplex PCR. Here the sample spans approximately 250,000 clones, about 90% being singletons. V usage is TRBV27 and J usage is TRBJ2-7, with 7 bases matching TRBD2. Sequenced input: PBMCs or T cells enriched from blood (not recorded which). The source is a woman in her thirties with acute COVID-19. The CDR3 reads CASSFSAGRYEQYF. The CDR3 DNA reads TGTGCCAGCAGTTTTTCAGCGGGAAGGTACGAGCAGTACTTC.